The TCR beta chain under discussion was sequenced for a study of blood T cell repertoires in COVID-19 (dated by TCRdb to about 2020). Study-wide context: Samples covering the acute and convalescent phases of COVID-19 were provided by collaborators in the United States, Italy and Spain. HLA class I and class II types, where available, came from metadata supplied by the sample provider rather than from assay-based typing. The prospective study material was composed of cDNA or gDNA derived from T cells, B-cell-depleted T cells, or PBMCs. A freely available public database, intended as a resource for researchers studying the immune response to SARS-CoV-2, is where the repertoires were released. Samples were obtained from the ongoing ImmuneRACE study (first 160 participants) and from roughly 1,300 subjects provided by 6 global collaborators. Sample metadata almost always included a de-identified subject ID, COVID-19 status, age in years and sex. The dataset comprised deeply sampled blood TCRbeta repertoires from subjects exposed to, actively infected with, or recovered from COVID-19.

Between the V and J ends, shortened by 7 bases and 3 bases respectively, the junction contains 9 bases. Taken from the germline V gene, the CDR1 and CDR2 loops are SQVTM and ANQGSEA. CDR3 length: 11 amino acids, cysteine to phenylalanine. Only CDR3 DNA is held: 33 bases, read in frame from base 1. TCRbeta CDR3 regions were amplified from genomic DNA using the immunoSEQ Assay, a bias-controlled multiplex PCR. Concerning the study's data processing: The number of nucleated cells in each sample was estimated by amplification of reference gene primers within the assay. Sequence reads were collapsed and filtered to measure the absolute abundance of every unique TCRbeta CDR3 rearrangement. For each sample, productive Simpson clonality was calculated as the square root of Simpson's diversity index over productive rearrangements. This is the immuneACCESS table as TCRdb keeps it, with only in-frame sequences that have V and J called. A part of the clones is gone; compared with another copy, unresolved V genes explain less than half, and the rest is unexplained. V and J calls and clone size come straight from that table; D and trimming were deduced from the DNA. The sample data list 150,000 to 200,000 clones, and roughly 86% of these were observed just once. The top ten clonotypes cover roughly 3.4% of the sample.

Comments on this clone: The target of this receptor is not known. No base quality information exists; no much larger clone differs at one position.

The collaborating institutions used their own protocols to collect whole blood in K2EDTA tubes. For TCRbeta analysis, collaborators shipped samples as frozen whole blood, isolated PBMCs, or DNA extracted from either of those sample types. The investigation overall reported the following: How much clinical and demographic metadata was included differed by source and by participant, and the metadata was provided uncurated.

The rearranged segments are TRBV29-1 and TRBJ1-2; tentative D gene TRBD1, with 5 bases matching. The source is a man in his 70s with acute or convalescent COVID-19. The sequencing input was peripheral blood. The CDR3 here reads CSGGEDYGYTF. The sequenced DNA is TGCAGCGGAGGGGAGGACTATGGCTACACCTTC.